Below, one TCR beta chain is given with its context. No cognate antigen has been identified for it. There are no base qualities to consult, and no much larger clone falls within one base. Blood samples were collected up to 4 times in the first month after transplant and then at least monthly when available. Including the terminal cysteine and phenylalanine, the CDR3 comprises 14 residues. Only the CDR3 DNA stays, 42 bases, in frame from base 1. For CDR1 and CDR2, the germline V gene lists SGHVS and FNYEAQ. The junction carries 4 bases between V and J, which are trimmed by 1 base and 1 base respectively. This entry comes from a study of graft-versus-host responses after intestinal transplantation (dated by TCRdb to the early 2020s). Notes on the research overall: Multivisceral, liver-intestinal, or isolated intestinal transplants were received by the recipients. All recipients received anti-thymocyte globulin induction followed by maintenance tacrolimus and steroids for about three years. After intestinal transplantation, graft-versus-host and host-versus-graft alloreactive T cell clones in the graft, circulation and bone marrow were tracked using bulk TCR-beta CDR3 sequencing. To identify alloreactive clones, pre-transplant mixed lymphocyte reaction products were sequenced and compared with unstimulated pre-transplant donor and recipient T cells. The cohort enrolled under 25 intestinal transplant recipients including one retransplant, and a few patients lacking pretransplant specimens were excluded. Donor T cell macrochimerism was defined as a peak of at least 4% donor T cells among recipient peripheral blood mononuclear cells. Rather than being sequenced by the commercial service, samples from a few later patients were sequenced in-house on an Illumina MiSeq and processed with MiXCR. What the research found in general, with its limitations: The conclusions were limited by the relatively low number and heterogeneity of the intestinal transplant patients. In the allografts of patients with donor T cell macrochimerism, GvH to HvG T cell clonal ratios were high. GvH clones were found in recipient bone marrow, and some of the GvH clones appeared earlier in ileal mucosa or blood, which is consistent with an intestinal mucosal origin. Peak levels of circulating GvH clones were associated with declines in HvG clones early after transplant.

Libraries were built with the immunoSEQ multiplex PCR assay. For most patients, genomic DNA was subjected to high-throughput TCR-beta CDR3 sequencing by Adaptive Biotechnologies. As for the original processing: TCR sequencing data were retrieved from Adaptive's ImmunoSEQ software for 15 to 20 patients, whereas three other patients were processed with MiXCR and VDJtools. CDR3 nucleotide sequences shared between donor and recipient were removed because the origin of such sequences could not be assigned. Alloreactive clones required at least 2-fold expansion over unstimulated cells and minimum CFSE-low frequency of 0.002% (template counts) or 0.001% (read counts). Clones were considered mappable if detected in sequenced pre-transplant spleen, lymph node, or MLR CFSE-low populations of the donor or recipient. The cumulative frequency of alloreactive clones was calculated as a percentage of all sequences, weighted by copy number. The table was pulled from immuneACCESS by TCRdb, which kept in-frame rearrangements only. Such tables lose some clones; where checked, under half of the loss comes from unresolved V genes, and the rest has no known cause. V and J calls and clone size are copied from that table; D and trimming were computed from the DNA. The sample table contains roughly 56,000 clones; only one count was recorded for under 95% of them. The ten largest clones capture approximately 2.9% of the sample.

The V and J genes are TRBV7-6 and TRBJ2-2; no D gene can be assigned with confidence. This sequence was found in a human patient who received an intestinal transplant, so some T cells may come from the graft donor. The source material was PBMCs, sampled roughly 120 days after intestinal transplantation. The CDR3 reads as follows: CASSLGRNTGELFF. The bases are TGTGCCAGCAGCTTAGGGAGGAACACCGGGGAGCTGTTTTTT.